This T cell receptor beta chain stems from a study of chemoradiotherapy in HPV16-positive cancers. Findings of the study overall: The functional HPV-specific definition rests on just a couple of HPV16-positive patients. Non-HPV-specific T cells did not expand in tumors during treatment, whereas candidate HPV-specific clones and E7-related motifs did.

Of note for this clone: Its target is unknown.

Looked up from germline, CDR1 is SNHLY and CDR2 is FYNNEI. The CDR3 loop spans 14 amino acids. Trimming cost V 7 bases and J 5 bases, with 14 bases left between them. Libraries were prepared by immunoSEQ multiplex PCR; TCRdb keeps only in-frame clonotypes and omits some of them. The repertoire consists of about 53,000 clones, with under 95% occurring once and the leading ten covering under 3.5%. This chain uses TRBV2 with TRBJ2-2; D unclear. This clonotype was obtained from a human donor with HPV-associated anogenital cancer. The sequenced sample was blood, obtained from a patient who underwent chemoradiotherapy. The DNA for the CDR3 is TGTGCCAGCAAACCGTTGACGGATACCGGGGAGCTGTTTTTT. It is translated as CASKPLTDTGELFF.